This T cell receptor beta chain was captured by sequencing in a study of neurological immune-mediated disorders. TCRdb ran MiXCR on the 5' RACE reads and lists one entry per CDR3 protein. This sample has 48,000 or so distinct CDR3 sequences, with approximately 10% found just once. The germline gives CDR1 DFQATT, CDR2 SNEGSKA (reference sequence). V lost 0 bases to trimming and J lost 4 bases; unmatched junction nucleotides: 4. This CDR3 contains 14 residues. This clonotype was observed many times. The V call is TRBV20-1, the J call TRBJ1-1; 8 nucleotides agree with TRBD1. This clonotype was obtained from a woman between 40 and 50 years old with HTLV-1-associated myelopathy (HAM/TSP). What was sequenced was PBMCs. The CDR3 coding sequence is TGCAGTGCTAGAGACCTAACAGGGGGCACTGAAGCTTTCTTT. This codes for CSARDLTGGTEAFF.